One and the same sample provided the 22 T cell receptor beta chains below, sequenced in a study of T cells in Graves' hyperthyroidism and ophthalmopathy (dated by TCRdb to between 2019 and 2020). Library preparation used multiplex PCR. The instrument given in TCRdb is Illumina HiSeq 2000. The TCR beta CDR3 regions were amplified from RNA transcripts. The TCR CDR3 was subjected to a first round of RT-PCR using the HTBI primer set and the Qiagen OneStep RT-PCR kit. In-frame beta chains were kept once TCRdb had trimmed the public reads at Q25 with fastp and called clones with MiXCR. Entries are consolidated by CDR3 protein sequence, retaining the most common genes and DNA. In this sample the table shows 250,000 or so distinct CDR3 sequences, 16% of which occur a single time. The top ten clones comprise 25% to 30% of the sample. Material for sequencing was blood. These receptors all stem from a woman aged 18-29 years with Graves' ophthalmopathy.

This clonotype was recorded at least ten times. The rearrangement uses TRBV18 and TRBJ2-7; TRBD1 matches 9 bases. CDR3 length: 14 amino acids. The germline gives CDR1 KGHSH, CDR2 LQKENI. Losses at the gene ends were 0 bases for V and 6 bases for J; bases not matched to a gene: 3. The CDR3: CASSPPGQGLEQYF. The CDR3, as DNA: TGTGCCAGCTCACCACCGGGACAGGGCCTCGAGCAGTACTTC.

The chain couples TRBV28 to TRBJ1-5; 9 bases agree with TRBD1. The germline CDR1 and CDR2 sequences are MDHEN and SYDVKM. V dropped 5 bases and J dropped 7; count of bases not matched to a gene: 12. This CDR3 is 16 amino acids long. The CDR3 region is CASSPHPGQGGQPQHF. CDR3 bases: TGTGCCAGCAGTCCACACCCGGGACAGGGAGGACAGCCCCAGCATTTT.

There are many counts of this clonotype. CDR3 DNA: TGTGCCAGCAGTAGGGCGTTGGGCTCCTACGAGCAGTACTTC. Its protein product is CASSRALGSYEQYF. The chain couples TRBV6-1 to TRBJ2-7; D remains unclear. The germline V gene encodes CDR1 MNHNS and CDR2 SASEGT. The CDR3 sequence is 14 residues long. V was clipped by 5 bases and J by 0 bases, with 11 bases between them.

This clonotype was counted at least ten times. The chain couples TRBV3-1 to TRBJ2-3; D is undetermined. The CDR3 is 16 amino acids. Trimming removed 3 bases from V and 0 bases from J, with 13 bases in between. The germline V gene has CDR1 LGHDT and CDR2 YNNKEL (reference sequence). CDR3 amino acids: CASSHSSSPSTDTQYF. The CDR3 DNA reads TGTGCCAGCAGCCATTCCAGTAGTCCTAGCACAGATACGCAGTATTTT.

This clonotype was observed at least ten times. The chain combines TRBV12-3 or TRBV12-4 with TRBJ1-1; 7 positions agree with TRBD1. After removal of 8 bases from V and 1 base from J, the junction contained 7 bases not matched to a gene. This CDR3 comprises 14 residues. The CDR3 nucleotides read TGTGCCAGCGGACCCAGGGGGGCGAACACTGAAGCTTTCTTT. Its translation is CASGPRGANTEAFF.

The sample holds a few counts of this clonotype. CDR3 residues: CASSFTGMSYGYTF. Written as DNA, the CDR3 is TGTGCCAGCAGCTTTACAGGGATGTCCTATGGCTACACCTTC. The V and J genes are TRBV7-9 and TRBJ1-2, with a possible D match to TRBD1 (6 bases). V lost 3 bases and J 4 bases, leaving 12 bases between the germline ends. Germline CDR1 and CDR2: SEHNR and FQNEAQ (reference sequence). The CDR3 spans 14 residues.

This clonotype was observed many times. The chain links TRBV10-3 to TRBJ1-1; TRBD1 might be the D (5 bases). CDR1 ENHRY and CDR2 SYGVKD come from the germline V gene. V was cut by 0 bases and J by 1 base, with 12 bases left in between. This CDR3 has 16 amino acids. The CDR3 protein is CAISESGFQGNTEAFF. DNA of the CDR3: TGTGCCATCAGTGAGTCGGGGTTCCAGGGGAACACTGAAGCTTTCTTT.

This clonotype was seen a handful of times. CDR3 DNA: TGCAGTCGACTAGCGGCATTCACAGATACGCAGTATTTT. Translating gives CSRLAAFTDTQYF. This chain joins TRBV20-1 and TRBJ2-3; TRBD2 matches 9 bases. V dropped 8 bases and J dropped 2; count of bases not matched to a gene: 5. CDR3 length: 13 residues. The V gene's germline CDR1 is DFQATT and CDR2 SNEGSKA (reference sequence).

CDR3 sequence reads: CASSQDLLAVYEQYF. CDR3 DNA sequence: TGTGCCAGCAGCCAAGATTTATTAGCGGTCTACGAGCAGTACTTC. This chain joins TRBV4-2 and TRBJ2-7; weak D call: TRBD2 (6 bases). This CDR3 spans 15 amino acids. V dropped 0 bases and J dropped 3 bases, with 12 bases sitting between them. Germline-derived CDR1 and CDR2 are LGHNA and YNFKEQ.

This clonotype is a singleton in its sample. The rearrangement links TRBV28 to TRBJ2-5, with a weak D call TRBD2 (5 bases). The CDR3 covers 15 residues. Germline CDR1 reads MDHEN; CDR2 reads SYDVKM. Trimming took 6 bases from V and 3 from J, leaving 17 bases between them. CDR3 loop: CASSTLGSGEETQYF. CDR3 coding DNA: TGTGCCAGCAGCACTCTGGGGTCCGGGGAAGAGACCCAGTACTTC. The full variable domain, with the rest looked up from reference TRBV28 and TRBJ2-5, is DVKVTQSSRYLVKRTGEKVFLECVQDMDHENMFWYRQDPGLGLRLIYFSYDVKMKEKGDIPEGYSVSREKKERFSLILESASTNQTSMYLCASSTLGSGEETQYFGPGTRLLVL.

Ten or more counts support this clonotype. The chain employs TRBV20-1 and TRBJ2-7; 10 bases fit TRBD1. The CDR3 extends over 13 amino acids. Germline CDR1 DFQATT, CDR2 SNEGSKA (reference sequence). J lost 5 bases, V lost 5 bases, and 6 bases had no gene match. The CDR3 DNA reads TGCAGTGCTCGGGACAGGGGAGGTCACGAGCAGTACTTC. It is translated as CSARDRGGHEQYF.

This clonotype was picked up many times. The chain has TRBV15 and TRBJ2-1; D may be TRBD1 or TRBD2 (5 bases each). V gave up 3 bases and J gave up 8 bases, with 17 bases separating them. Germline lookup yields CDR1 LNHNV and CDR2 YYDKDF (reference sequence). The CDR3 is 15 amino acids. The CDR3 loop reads CATSSVPGPMYEQFF. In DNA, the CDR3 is TGTGCCACCAGCAGCGTACCGGGGCCTATGTATGAGCAGTTCTTC.

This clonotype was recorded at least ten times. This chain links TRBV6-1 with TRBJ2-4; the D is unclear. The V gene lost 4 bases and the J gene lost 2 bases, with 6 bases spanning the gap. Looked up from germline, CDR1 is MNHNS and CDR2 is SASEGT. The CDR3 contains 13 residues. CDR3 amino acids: CASSGGSKNIQYF. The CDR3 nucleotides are TGTGCCAGCAGTGGGGGATCCAAAAACATTCAGTACTTC.

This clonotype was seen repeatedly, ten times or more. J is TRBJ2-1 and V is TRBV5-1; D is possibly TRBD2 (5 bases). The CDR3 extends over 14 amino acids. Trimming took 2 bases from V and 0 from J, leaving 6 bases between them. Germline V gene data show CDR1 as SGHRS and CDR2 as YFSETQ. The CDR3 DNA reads TGCGCCAGCAGCTTAGCGGCCTCCTACAATGAGCAGTTCTTC. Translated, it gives CASSLAASYNEQFF.

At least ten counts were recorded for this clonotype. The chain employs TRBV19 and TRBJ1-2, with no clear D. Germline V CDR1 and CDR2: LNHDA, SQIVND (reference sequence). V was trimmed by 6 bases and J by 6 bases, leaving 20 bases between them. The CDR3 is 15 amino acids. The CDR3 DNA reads TGTGCCAGTAGCAGTATTGAACGGAATCGCGATGGCTACACCTTC. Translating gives CASSSIERNRDGYTF.

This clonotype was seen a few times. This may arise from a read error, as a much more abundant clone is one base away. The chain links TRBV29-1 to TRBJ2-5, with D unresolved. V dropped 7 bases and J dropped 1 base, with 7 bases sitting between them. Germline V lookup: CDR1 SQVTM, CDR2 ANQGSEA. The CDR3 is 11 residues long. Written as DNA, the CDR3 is TGCAGCGCTGTGGGCCAAGAGACCCAGTACTTC. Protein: CSAVGQETQYF.

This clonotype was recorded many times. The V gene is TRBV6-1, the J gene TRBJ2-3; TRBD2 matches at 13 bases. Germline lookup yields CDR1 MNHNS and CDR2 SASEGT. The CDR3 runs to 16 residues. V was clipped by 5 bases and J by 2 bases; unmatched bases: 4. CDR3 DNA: TGTGCCAGCAGTCAGGGACTAGCGGGGCTCACAGATACGCAGTATTTT. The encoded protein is CASSQGLAGLTDTQYF.

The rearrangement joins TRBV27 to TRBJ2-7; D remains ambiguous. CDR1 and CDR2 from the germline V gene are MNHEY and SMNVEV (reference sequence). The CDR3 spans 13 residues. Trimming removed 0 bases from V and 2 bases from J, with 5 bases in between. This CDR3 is CASSLSAPYEQYF. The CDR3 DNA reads TGTGCCAGCAGTTTATCCGCACCCTACGAGCAGTACTTC.

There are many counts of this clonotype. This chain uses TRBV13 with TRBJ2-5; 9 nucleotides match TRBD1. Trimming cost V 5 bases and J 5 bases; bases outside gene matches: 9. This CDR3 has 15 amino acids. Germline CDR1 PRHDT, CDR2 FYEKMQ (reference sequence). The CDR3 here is CASSPRDRAYETQYF. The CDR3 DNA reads TGTGCCAGCAGCCCCCGGGACAGGGCATACGAGACCCAGTACTTC.

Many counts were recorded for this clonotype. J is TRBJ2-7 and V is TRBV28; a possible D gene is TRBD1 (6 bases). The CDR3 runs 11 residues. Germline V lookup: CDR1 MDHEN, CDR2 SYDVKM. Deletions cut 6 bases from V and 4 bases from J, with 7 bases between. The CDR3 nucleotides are TGTGCCAGCAGAGGACAGTACGAGCAGTACTTC. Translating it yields CASRGQYEQYF.

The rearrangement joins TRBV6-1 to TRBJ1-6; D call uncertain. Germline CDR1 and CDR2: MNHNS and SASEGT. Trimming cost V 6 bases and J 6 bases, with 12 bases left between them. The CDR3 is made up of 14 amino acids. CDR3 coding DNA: TGTGCCAGCAGGCAGTGGCACTCTAATTCACCCCTCCACTTT. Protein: CASRQWHSNSPLHF.

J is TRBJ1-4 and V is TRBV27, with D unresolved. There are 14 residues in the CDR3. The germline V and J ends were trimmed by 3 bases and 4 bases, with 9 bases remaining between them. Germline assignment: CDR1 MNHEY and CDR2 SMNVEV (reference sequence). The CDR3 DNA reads TGTGCCAGCAGTTTTTCACTGAATAATGAAAAACTGTTTTTT. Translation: CASSFSLNNEKLFF.